This entry is about one T cell receptor beta chain. This study enrolled people aged about 18 to 100 from around 25 US geographic areas. What the recovered Cohort 3 donors had was two negative PCRs, clearance, or symptom resolution. The sample belongs to a study of blood T cell repertoires in COVID-19. Whole-study context: COVID-19 samples from acute and convalescent phases originated in the United States, Italy and Spain.

Original processing notes: Reference gene primer amplification in the assay estimated nucleated cell counts. Sequencing used immunoSEQ multiplex PCR; TCRdb keeps in-frame clones, though not all of them. That table furnishes V, J and clone size, whereas the DNA furnished D and trimming. Counted here are 160,000 or so clones, roughly 82% occurring once; the ten biggest clones make up 12% to 15%. After removal of 5 bases from V and 7 bases from J, the junction contained 10 bases not matched to a gene. Germline CDR1 reads SGHTA; CDR2 reads FQGTGA. This CDR3 spans 14 amino acids. The sequence derives from a man between 45 and 60 years old who had recovered from COVID-19. The V call is TRBV7-3, the J call TRBJ1-2; 7 positions agree with TRBD1. Material: PBMCs or T cells enriched from blood (not recorded which). The chain's CDR3 is CASSQETGPGGYTF. CDR3 DNA sequence: TGTGCCAGCAGCCAAGAGACAGGGCCGGGTGGCTACACCTTC.